This T cell receptor beta chain is drawn from a study of CD8 T cells in Susac syndrome. V gave up 6 bases and J gave up 5 bases; unmatched junction bases: 1. This CDR3 spans 14 amino acids. The study sequenced TCR beta in blood CD8+ and CD4+ T cells. RNA amounts of roughly 0.45 to 1 ug underwent reverse transcription with random hexamers. Amplification of TCR beta CDR3 used immunoSEQ multiplex PCR across 54 Vbeta and 13 Jbeta. MiXCR was run by TCRdb on the immunoSEQ multiplex PCR reads, yielding one entry per CDR3 protein. The sample contains around 140,000 distinct CDR3 sequences, roughly 94% of which appear only once.

Sequences were obtained from CD4+ T cells from PBMCs. This TCR came from a human donor in good health. The V call is TRBV12-3 or TRBV12-4, the J call TRBJ2-1, with TRBD2 identical over 13 bases. The CDR3 spells CASRGLAGNNEQFF. CDR3 in DNA: TGTGCCAGCAGGGGACTAGCGGGGAACAATGAGCAGTTCTTC.